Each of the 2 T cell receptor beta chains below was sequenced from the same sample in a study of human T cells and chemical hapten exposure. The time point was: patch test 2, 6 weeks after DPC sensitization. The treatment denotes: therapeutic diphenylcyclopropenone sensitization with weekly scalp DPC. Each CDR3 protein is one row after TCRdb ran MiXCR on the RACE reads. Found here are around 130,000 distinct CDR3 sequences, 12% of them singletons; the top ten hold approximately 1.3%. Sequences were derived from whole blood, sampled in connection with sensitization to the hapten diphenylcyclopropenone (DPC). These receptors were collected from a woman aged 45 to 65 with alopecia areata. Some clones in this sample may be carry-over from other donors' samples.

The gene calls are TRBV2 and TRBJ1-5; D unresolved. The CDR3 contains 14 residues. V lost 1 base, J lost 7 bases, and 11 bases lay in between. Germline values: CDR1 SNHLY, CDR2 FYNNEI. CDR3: CASSEGSYRQPQHF. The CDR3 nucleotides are TGTGCCAGCAGTGAAGGGTCCTACCGCCAGCCCCAGCATTTT.

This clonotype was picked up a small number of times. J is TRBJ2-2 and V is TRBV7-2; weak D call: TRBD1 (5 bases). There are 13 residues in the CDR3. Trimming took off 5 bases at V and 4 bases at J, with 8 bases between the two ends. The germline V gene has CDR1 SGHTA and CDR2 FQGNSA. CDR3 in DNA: TGTGCCAGCAGCCTGGGGCCCACCGGGGAGCTGTTTTTT. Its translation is CASSLGPTGELFF.